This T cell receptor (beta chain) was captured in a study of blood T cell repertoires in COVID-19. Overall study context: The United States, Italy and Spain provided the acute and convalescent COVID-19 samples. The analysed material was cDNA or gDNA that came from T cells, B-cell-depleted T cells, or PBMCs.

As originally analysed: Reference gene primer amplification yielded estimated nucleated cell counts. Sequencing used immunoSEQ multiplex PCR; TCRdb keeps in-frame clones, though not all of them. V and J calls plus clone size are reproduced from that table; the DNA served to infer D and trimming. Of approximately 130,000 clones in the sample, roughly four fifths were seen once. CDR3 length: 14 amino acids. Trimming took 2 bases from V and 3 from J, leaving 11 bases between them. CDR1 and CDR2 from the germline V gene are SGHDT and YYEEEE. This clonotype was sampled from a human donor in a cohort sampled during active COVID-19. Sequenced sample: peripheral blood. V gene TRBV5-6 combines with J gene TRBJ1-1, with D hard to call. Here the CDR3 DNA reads TGTGCCAGCAGCTTTGGAGGTGGTTACACTGAAGCTTTCTTT. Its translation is CASSFGGGYTEAFF.